This TCR beta chain was sequenced in a study of blood T cells in healthy people across ages. This clonotype has a handful of counts. No antigen is known for it. Every sample had a minimum of 6 million PBMCs isolated. Total RNA, at least 6 micrograms per sample, came from PBMCs. For the second PCR, which ran for roughly 7 to 11 cycles, a sample-barcoded 5' primer and a J-beta primer mix were used. A single record per CDR3 protein comes from TCRdb applying MiXCR to the 5' RACE reads. Of 1.5 million to 2 million distinct CDR3 sequences in the sample, around 36% were seen once. The germline V gene encodes CDR1 MNHEY and CDR2 SMNVEV (reference sequence). Trimming took off 6 bases at V and 6 bases at J, with 14 bases between the two ends. The length of the CDR3 is 13 residues. Study conclusions and caveats: Diversity estimates drawn from one million T cells were deemed underestimates. Older age coincided with a roughly linear decline in TCR beta diversity per million T cells.

The clonotype comes from a woman aged 25 to 45 in good health. The J gene is TRBJ1-2, the V gene TRBV27; possibly TRBD1 for D (5 bases). Input material: blood. The CDR3 nucleotides are TGTGCCAGCAGACTAGGGGTCGCGGATGGCTACACCTTC. Residues: CASRLGVADGYTF.